This TCR beta chain was retrieved from a study of blood T cell repertoires in COVID-19. Overall study: Sites in the United States, Italy and Spain provided acute and convalescent COVID-19 samples.

This clone was found a few times. Produced via immunoSEQ multiplex PCR; TCRdb's table is partial and in-frame only. The data show 150,000 to 200,000 clones, 88% seen once. Cohort allocation depended upon clinical history that participants reported. The source material was PBMCs or T cells enriched from blood (not recorded which). This TCR came from a woman between 18 and 29 years old who had recovered from COVID-19.

The CDR3 loop is CASSLMTAGETQYF. Written as DNA, the CDR3 is TGTGCCAGCAGCTTAATGACCGCAGGGGAGACCCAGTACTTC. The V and J genes are TRBV7-2 and TRBJ2-5; D is possibly TRBD1 (5 bases). The germline CDR1 and CDR2 sequences are SGHTA and FQGNSA. This CDR3 comprises 14 residues. Trimming stripped 2 bases from V and 5 bases from J, with 12 bases between. Filled out from reference TRBV7-2 and TRBJ2-5, the complete variable domain reads GAGVSQSPSNKVTEKGKDVELRCDPISGHTALYWYRQSLGQGLEFLIYFQGNSAPDKSGLPSDRFSAERTGGSVSTLTIQRTQQEDSAVYLCASSLMTAGETQYFGPGTRLLVL.